One sample yielded the 20 T cell receptor beta chains listed below, sequenced in a study of T-cell memory formation after mild COVID-19. MiXCR was run by TCRdb on the 5' RACE reads, yielding one entry per CDR3 protein. The table lists about 180,000 distinct CDR3 sequences, roughly 17% of them singletons, with about 1.9% in the top ten. The specimen sequenced was PBMCs or a T cell subset sorted from them (not recorded which). The origin of the receptors is an adult woman who had mild COVID-19 (a few samples of this study predate the infection). Cell type and time point are not known.

This clonotype has more than one count but fewer than ten. The chain couples TRBV18 to TRBJ2-7, with D possibly matching TRBD1 (6 bases). With 3 bases removed from V and 9 bases from J, the gap between germline ends came to 24 bases. The germline V gene encodes CDR1 KGHSH and CDR2 LQKENI. The CDR3 runs 16 residues. CDR3 sequence: CASSPEGVPLPGRQYF. CDR3 DNA: TGTGCCAGCTCACCTGAGGGGGTACCCTTACCAGGACGGCAGTACTTC.

The gene calls are TRBV5-6 and TRBJ2-7, with 11 bases that match TRBD1. Trimming cost V 3 bases and J 7 bases; bases outside gene matches: 9. The CDR3 runs 15 residues. Looked up from germline, CDR1 is SGHDT and CDR2 is YYEEEE. CDR3 sequence: CASSSTGQGAREQYF. Here the CDR3 DNA reads TGTGCCAGCAGCTCGACCGGACAGGGGGCGCGGGAGCAGTACTTC.

This clonotype has a count of ten or more. The rearrangement joins TRBV5-1 to TRBJ1-5, with 8 bases identical to TRBD1. J was trimmed by 1 base and V by 5 bases; bases with no gene match: 5. The CDR3 consists of 15 residues. Germline CDR1 SGHRS, CDR2 YFSETQ. CDR3 DNA sequence: TGCGCCAGCAGACGTGGACAGGGAAGCAATCAGCCCCAGCATTTT. Translated: CASRRGQGSNQPQHF. The whole variable domain, remainder taken from reference TRBV5-1 and TRBJ1-5, is KAGVTQTPRYLIKTRGQQVTLSCSPISGHRSVSWYQQTPGQGLQFLFEYFSETQRNKGNFPGRFSGRQFSNSRSEMNVSTLELGDSALYLCASRRGQGSNQPQHFGDGTRLSIL.

This clonotype was detected a few times. The chain links TRBV4-1 to TRBJ2-5, with 15 bases fitting TRBD2. Germline CDR1 is MGHRA and CDR2 is YSYEKL. J lost 1 base, V lost 2 bases, and 11 bases had no gene match. CDR3 size: 20 residues. This CDR3 is CASSQWGGLAGGLSQETQYF. DNA for the CDR3: TGCGCCAGCAGCCAATGGGGTGGACTAGCGGGGGGGCTCAGCCAAGAGACCCAGTACTTC.

J is TRBJ1-5 and V is TRBV5-1, with D perhaps TRBD1 (5 bases). CDR3 length equals 16 residues. Germline assignment: CDR1 SGHRS and CDR2 YFSETQ. V lost 4 bases, J lost 1 base, and 15 bases lay in between. The DNA of the CDR3 is TGCGCCAGCAGCCCCGGGGGGGACCCAAGCAATCAGCCCCAGCATTTT. This translates into CASSPGGDPSNQPQHF.

In this sample, this clonotype turned up a few times. This rearrangement joins TRBV20-1 to TRBJ1-2; 9 nucleotides match TRBD1. Unmatched junction bases numbered 3, after V lost 5 bases and J lost 2 bases. CDR3 length equals 13 residues. CDR1 and CDR2 (germline): DFQATT, SNEGSKA (reference sequence). The CDR3 protein is CSAGDRDNYGYTF. The CDR3 coding sequence is TGCAGTGCTGGGGACAGGGACAACTATGGCTACACCTTC.

The chain carries TRBV19 and TRBJ1-2, with a possible D match to TRBD1 (5 bases). V was clipped by 7 bases and J by 7 bases, with 22 bases between them. CDR1 is LNHDA, CDR2 SQIVND, per germline (reference sequence). CDR3 length: 15 amino acids. CDR3 region: CASKKPHRGVAGYTF. As DNA, the CDR3 is TGTGCCAGTAAAAAACCCCATCGGGGGGTGGCTGGCTACACCTTC.

This clonotype occurred a few times. The V and J genes are TRBV6-5 and TRBJ2-1; D possibly corresponds to TRBD1 (6 bases). Per the germline V gene, CDR1 is MNHEY and CDR2 is SVGAGI. The CDR3 consists of 13 residues. Trimming left V 2 bases short and J 9 bases short, with 11 bases between. In DNA, the CDR3 is TGTGCCAGCAGTTACGGGCTAGGGGGTGAGCAGTTCTTC. This gives the protein CASSYGLGGEQFF.

The rearrangement uses TRBV20-1 and TRBJ1-5, with 11 nucleotides matching TRBD1. The ends lost 5 bases at V and 7 bases at J; junction bases unmatched: 7. Germline loops: CDR1 DFQATT, CDR2 SNEGSKA (reference sequence). The CDR3 extends over 14 amino acids. The CDR3 spells CSALDRGLIQPQHF. The CDR3 coding sequence is TGCAGTGCTTTGGACAGGGGGCTAATCCAGCCCCAGCATTTT.

The rearrangement links TRBV5-5 to TRBJ2-5; the D call may be TRBD1 or TRBD2 (6 bases each). The CDR3 loop spans 14 amino acids. The germline V and J ends were trimmed by 3 bases and 4 bases, with 13 bases remaining between them. Germline CDR1 is SGHKS and CDR2 is YYEKEE (reference sequence). Here the CDR3 DNA reads TGTGCCAGCAGCTCCCTCGGGGGCGGAGAGACCCAGTACTTC. As protein: CASSSLGGGETQYF.

CDR3 bases: TGTGCCACCAGTCAGGGTGTCGCTGAAGCTTTCTTT. The encoded protein is CATSQGVAEAFF. This chain joins TRBV24-1 and TRBJ1-1, with D tentatively TRBD1 (5 bases). The CDR3 contains 12 residues. Per germline, CDR1 KGHDR and CDR2 SFDVKD. With 6 bases removed from V and 6 bases from J, the gap between germline ends came to 10 bases.

This clonotype has just a few counts. The chain couples TRBV27 to TRBJ2-4, with a tentative D call TRBD2 (7 bases). Trimming pared 2 bases from V and 9 bases from J, leaving 11 bases between. The CDR3 totals 13 residues. CDR1 is MNHEY and CDR2 is SMNVEV in the germline V gene (reference sequence). The CDR3 region is CASSLAGEGIQYF. The CDR3 bases are TGTGCCAGCAGTTTAGCAGGGGAGGGCATTCAGTACTTC.

In its sample, this clonotype was seen a few times. J is TRBJ2-3 and V is TRBV20-1, with TRBD2 as a possible D gene (7 bases). Germline values: CDR1 DFQATT, CDR2 SNEGSKA (reference sequence). Trimming removed 3 bases at V and 4 bases at J, with 17 bases between. The CDR3 extends over 15 amino acids. CDR3 region: CSASPGGALADTQYF. CDR3 sequence (DNA): TGCAGTGCTAGCCCTGGGGGGGCGCTGGCAGATACGCAGTATTTT.

The J gene is TRBJ2-2, the V gene TRBV5-1; 8 positions match TRBD2. Germline V gene sequence: CDR1 SGHRS, CDR2 YFSETQ. The CDR3 loop spans 17 amino acids. With 4 bases clipped from V and 4 bases from J, the junction kept 12 bases outside the gene matches. Here the CDR3 reads CASSASKAGVATGELFF. For the CDR3, the DNA is TGCGCCAGCAGCGCCAGCAAAGCGGGGGTCGCCACCGGGGAGCTGTTTTTT.

This clonotype was counted only a few times. The genes are TRBV5-1 and TRBJ1-2; D is uncertain. Germline V CDR1 and CDR2: SGHRS, YFSETQ. The CDR3 has 12 amino acids. V was clipped by 3 bases and J by 7 bases, with 10 bases between them. This CDR3 is CASSSSLSGYTF. The CDR3 nucleotides read TGCGCCAGCAGCTCATCCCTCTCTGGCTACACCTTC.

This clonotype was seen more than once but under ten times. The chain combines TRBV5-1 with TRBJ2-3, with TRBD1 matching 10 bases. J was trimmed by 10 bases and V by 4 bases; bases with no gene match: 3. The germline CDR1 and CDR2 sequences are SGHRS and YFSETQ. CDR3 size: 12 residues. As DNA, the CDR3 is TGCGCCAGCAGCGGGACAGGGGATCCGCAGTATTTT. Its protein is CASSGTGDPQYF.

V usage is TRBV20-1 and J usage is TRBJ2-3; 7 positions agree with TRBD2. There are 17 residues in the CDR3. Germline assignment: CDR1 DFQATT and CDR2 SNEGSKA (reference sequence). V lost 3 bases to trimming and J lost 1 base; unmatched junction nucleotides: 13. In DNA form, the CDR3 reads TGCAGTGCTAGGGGACCGGGACTACTCGGGGGCACAGATACGCAGTATTTT. Residues: CSARGPGLLGGTDTQYF.

Turning to this clonotype: This could be a read error, since a much larger clone is one nucleotide away. The chain links TRBV5-4 to TRBJ2-2; D is perhaps TRBD1 (6 bases). This CDR3 region has 16 residues. CDR1 SGHNT and CDR2 YYREEE come from the germline V gene (reference sequence). In nucleotides, the CDR3 is TGTGCCAGCAGCCCCTACACCGCCAGGGACACCTGGGAGCTGTTTTTT. Protein product: CASSPYTARDTWELFF.

The genes are TRBV7-2 and TRBJ1-4; D perhaps matches TRBD1 (6 bases). Germline CDR1 is SGHTA and CDR2 is FQGNSA. The CDR3 sequence is 14 residues long. The germline V and J ends were trimmed by 0 bases and 13 bases, with 15 bases remaining between them. CDR3 region: CASSLALAGDRLFF. The CDR3 DNA follows: TGTGCCAGCAGCTTAGCGCTGGCAGGGGATCGACTGTTTTTT.

V gene TRBV20-1 combines with J gene TRBJ1-1; 8 bases map to TRBD1. Germline loops: CDR1 DFQATT, CDR2 SNEGSKA (reference sequence). CDR3 length: 13 amino acids. V was pared by 3 bases and J by 4 bases, with 4 bases of the junction left unmatched. The CDR3 sequence: CSARTGAGTEAFF. CDR3 nucleotides: TGCAGTGCTAGGACAGGGGCCGGCACTGAAGCTTTCTTT.